This T cell receptor beta chain was documented in a study of blood T cell repertoires in COVID-19. The method was immunoSEQ multiplex PCR; TCRdb's version includes in-frame clones alone and lacks a portion of them. The data hold about 46,000 clones, with around 85% observed a single time. Trimming removed 2 bases at V and 0 bases at J, with 12 bases between. The CDR3 is 16 amino acids. Germline V gives CDR1 SGHDT, CDR2 YYEEEE. Sample: peripheral blood. The source is a human donor in a cohort sampled during active COVID-19. The donor label of this sample is uncertain. The chain combines TRBV5-6 with TRBJ1-5; D might be TRBD1 (5 bases). Written as DNA, the CDR3 is TGTGCCAGCAGCTTAGCAGGGTGGAGTAGCAATCAGCCCCAGCATTTT. Translating it yields CASSLAGWSSNQPQHF.